Listed below are T cell receptor beta chains from one sample, sequenced in a study of T-cell memory formation after mild COVID-19. TCRdb called the 5' RACE reads again in MiXCR, with one record for every CDR3 protein. The table shows some 130,000 distinct CDR3 sequences, with almost 25% occurring only once. Sequenced material: PBMCs or a T cell subset sorted from them (not recorded which). These receptors were obtained from an adult woman who had mild COVID-19 (a few samples of this study predate the infection). Cell type and time point are not known. Both conserved end residues are trimmed from each CDR3.

v_call	j_call	cdr3_aa
TRBV9	TRBJ2-7	ASSPTSAAYEQY
TRBV29-1	TRBJ1-1	SVWGQGAGG
TRBV7-2	TRBJ2-7	ASSLRLEQY
TRBV6-5	TRBJ2-2	ASSYGWSRTGELF
TRBV12-3/TRBV12-4	TRBJ1-6	ASSLESRGNGNSPLH
TRBV6-6	TRBJ1-5	ASSDRVQPQH
TRBV27	TRBJ2-2	ASSFRAGELF
TRBV6-6	TRBJ1-3	ASSTGTPGNTIY
TRBV3-1	TRBJ2-7	ASSQGPGPSSHEQY
TRBV7-9	TRBJ1-2	ASSTRWANYGYT
TRBV20-1	TRBJ2-1	SALSSGHSYNEQF
TRBV5-5	TRBJ1-2	ASSLGDVLSYT
TRBV5-1	TRBJ2-2	ASSLPGTGELF
TRBV4-2	TRBJ2-4	ASSQDKEVDIQY
TRBV5-6	TRBJ2-3	ASSPGAPPAGTDTQY
TRBV29-1	TRBJ2-2	SVLREDTGELF
TRBV20-1	TRBJ1-2	SAETDHYGYT
TRBV15	TRBJ1-2	ATSREGYGYT
TRBV6-2/TRBV6-3	TRBJ1-5	ASSTRTGRSNQPQH
TRBV25-1	TRBJ2-7	ASTGTGAVYEQY
TRBV25-1	TRBJ1-5	ASSESGQPQH
TRBV5-6	TRBJ2-3	ASSPLGDRGTDTQY
TRBV20-1	TRBJ2-5	SVEDSQETQY
TRBV10-3	TRBJ2-1	AIRNTSGGFYEQF
TRBV4-3	TRBJ2-1	ASSDGDSYGNEQF
TRBV25-1	TRBJ1-1	ASSEYFPVRGAF
TRBV11-2	TRBJ2-1	ASSGTSGRNNEQF
TRBV4-1	TRBJ2-7	ASSQDDQGSPSYEQY
TRBV27	TRBJ2-7	ASSLTGTYEQY
TRBV20-1	TRBJ2-5	SARGSGGATLRVIGETQY
TRBV6-5	TRBJ2-7	ASSTDSWGLSSYEQY
TRBV7-3	TRBJ2-5	ASSSAGGRVETQY
TRBV12-3/TRBV12-4	TRBJ2-3	ASTRSGPSTDTQY
TRBV12-3/TRBV12-4	TRBJ1-2	ASSPPGGAYGYT
TRBV29-1	TRBJ1-1	SVDGEGNTEAF
TRBV6-5	TRBJ2-1	ASSYSGHVPSLSFYNEQF
TRBV7-9	TRBJ2-1	ASSVGLAGGSSYNEQF
TRBV7-6	TRBJ2-2	ASSSGVDGELF
TRBV7-9	TRBJ2-1	ASSLARLGQF
TRBV21-1	TRBJ2-1	ASSKIRYNEQF
TRBV18	TRBJ2-5	ASSPSAQETQY
TRBV25-1	TRBJ1-6	ASRKTGNNSPLH
TRBV27	TRBJ1-2	ASSSGGRNGYT
TRBV7-2	TRBJ2-1	ASTPSVRGGPAHEQF
TRBV7-6	TRBJ2-1	ASSLTPSGANEQF
TRBV6-5	TRBJ2-7	ASSYGSPYEQY
TRBV9	TRBJ1-6	ASSVLDIQRENSPLH
TRBV4-2	TRBJ2-1	ASSQDPQPLNYNEQF
TRBV6-5	TRBJ1-4	ASSRGGLGEKLF
TRBV7-9	TRBJ2-7	ASSPQGASEQY
TRBV4-1	TRBJ1-2	ASSVPMGRSYT
TRBV24-1	TRBJ2-2	ATSDPAGTNTGELF
TRBV14	TRBJ2-3	ASSQDRLAGPTDTQY
TRBV7-3	TRBJ2-6	ASSLRGQDSGANVLT
TRBV7-6	TRBJ2-7	ASSRQDGEQY